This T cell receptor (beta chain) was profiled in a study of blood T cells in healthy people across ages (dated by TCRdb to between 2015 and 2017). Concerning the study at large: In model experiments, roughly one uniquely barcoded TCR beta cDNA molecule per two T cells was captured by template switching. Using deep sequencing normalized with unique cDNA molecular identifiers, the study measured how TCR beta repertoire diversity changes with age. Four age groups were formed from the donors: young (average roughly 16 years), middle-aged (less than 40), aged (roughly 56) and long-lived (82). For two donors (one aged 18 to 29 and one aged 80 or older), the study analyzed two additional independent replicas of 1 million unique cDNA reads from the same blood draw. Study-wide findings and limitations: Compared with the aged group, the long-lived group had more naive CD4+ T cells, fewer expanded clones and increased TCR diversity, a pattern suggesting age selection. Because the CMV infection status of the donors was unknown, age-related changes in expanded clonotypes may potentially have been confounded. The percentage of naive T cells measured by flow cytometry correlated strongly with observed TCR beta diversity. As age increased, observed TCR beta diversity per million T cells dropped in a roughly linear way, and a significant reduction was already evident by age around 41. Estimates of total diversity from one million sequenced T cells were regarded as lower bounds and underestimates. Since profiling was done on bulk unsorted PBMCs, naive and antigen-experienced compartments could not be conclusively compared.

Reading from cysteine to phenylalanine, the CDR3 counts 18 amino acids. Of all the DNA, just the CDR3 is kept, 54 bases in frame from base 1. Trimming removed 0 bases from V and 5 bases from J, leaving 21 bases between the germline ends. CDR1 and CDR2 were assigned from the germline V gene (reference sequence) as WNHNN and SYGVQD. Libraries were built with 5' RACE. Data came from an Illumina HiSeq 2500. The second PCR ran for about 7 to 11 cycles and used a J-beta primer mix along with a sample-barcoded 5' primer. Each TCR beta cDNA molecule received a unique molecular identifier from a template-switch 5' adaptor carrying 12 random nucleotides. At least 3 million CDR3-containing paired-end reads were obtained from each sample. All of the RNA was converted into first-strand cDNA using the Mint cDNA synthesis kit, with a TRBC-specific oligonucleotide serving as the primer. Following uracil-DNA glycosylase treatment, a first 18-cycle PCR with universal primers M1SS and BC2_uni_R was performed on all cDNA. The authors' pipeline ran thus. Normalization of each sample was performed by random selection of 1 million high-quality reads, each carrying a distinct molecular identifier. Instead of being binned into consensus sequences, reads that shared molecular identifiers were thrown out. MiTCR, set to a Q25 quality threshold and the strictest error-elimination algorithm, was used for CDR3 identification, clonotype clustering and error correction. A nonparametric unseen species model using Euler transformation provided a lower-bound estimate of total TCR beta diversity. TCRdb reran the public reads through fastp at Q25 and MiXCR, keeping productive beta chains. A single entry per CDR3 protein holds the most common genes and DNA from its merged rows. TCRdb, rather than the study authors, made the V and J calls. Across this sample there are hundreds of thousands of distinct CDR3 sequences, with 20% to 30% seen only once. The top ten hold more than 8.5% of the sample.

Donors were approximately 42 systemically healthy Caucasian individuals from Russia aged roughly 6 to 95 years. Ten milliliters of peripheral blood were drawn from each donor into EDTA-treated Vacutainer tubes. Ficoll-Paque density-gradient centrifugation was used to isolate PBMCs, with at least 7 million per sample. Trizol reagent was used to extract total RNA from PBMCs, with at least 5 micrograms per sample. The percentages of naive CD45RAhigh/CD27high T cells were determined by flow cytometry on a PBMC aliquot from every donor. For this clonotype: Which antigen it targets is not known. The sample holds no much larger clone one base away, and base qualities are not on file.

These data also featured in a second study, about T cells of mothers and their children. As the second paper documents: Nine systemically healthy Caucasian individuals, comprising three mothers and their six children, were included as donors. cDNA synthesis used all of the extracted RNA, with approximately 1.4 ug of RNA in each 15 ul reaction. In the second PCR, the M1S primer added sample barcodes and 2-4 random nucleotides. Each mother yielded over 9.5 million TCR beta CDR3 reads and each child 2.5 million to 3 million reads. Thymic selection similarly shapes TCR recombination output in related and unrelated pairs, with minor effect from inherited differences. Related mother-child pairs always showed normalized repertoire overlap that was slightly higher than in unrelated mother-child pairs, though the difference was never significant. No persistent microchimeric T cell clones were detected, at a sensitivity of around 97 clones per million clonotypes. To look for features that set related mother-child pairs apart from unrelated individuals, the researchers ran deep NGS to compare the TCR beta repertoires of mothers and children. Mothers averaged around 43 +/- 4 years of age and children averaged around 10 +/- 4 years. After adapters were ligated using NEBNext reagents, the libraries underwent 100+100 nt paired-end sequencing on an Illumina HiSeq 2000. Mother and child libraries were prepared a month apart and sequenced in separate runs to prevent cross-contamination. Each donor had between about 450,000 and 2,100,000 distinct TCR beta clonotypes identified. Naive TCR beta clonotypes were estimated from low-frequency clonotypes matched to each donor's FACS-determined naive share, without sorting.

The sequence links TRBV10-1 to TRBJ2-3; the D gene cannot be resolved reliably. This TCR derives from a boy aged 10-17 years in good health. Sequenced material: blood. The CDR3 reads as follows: CASSESAIGSGGVDTQYF. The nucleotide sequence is TGCGCCAGCAGTGAGTCCGCCATAGGGTCGGGTGGAGTAGATACGCAGTATTTT.